This TCR beta chain originates from a study of post-analysis software for immune sequencing data. Study conclusions and caveats: Analysis by F measure revealed that same-batch samples clustered strongly together.

cDNA libraries for TCR beta contained unique molecular identifiers. Each CDR3 protein is one row after TCRdb ran MiXCR on the PCR reads. The table has hundreds of thousands of distinct CDR3 sequences, about 40% seen once. Concerning this clonotype: Its target is not known.

This receptor was taken from a girl aged 2 to 9 with multiple sclerosis. Sequences were obtained from blood.

The CDR3 nucleotides are TGTGCCAGCAGCTTATATATTGACGAGCAGTACTTC. Protein: CASSLYIDEQYF. The chain couples TRBV7-2 to TRBJ2-7; D gene uncertain. Looked up from germline, CDR1 is SGHTA and CDR2 is FQGNSA. This CDR3 has 12 amino acids. V was cut by 2 bases and J by 5 bases, with 7 bases left in between. Full variable domain (remainder filled in from reference TRBV7-2 and TRBJ2-7): GAGVSQSPSNKVTEKGKDVELRCDPISGHTALYWYRQSLGQGLEFLIYFQGNSAPDKSGLPSDRFSAERTGGSVSTLTIQRTQQEDSAVYLCASSLYIDEQYFGPGTRLTVT.